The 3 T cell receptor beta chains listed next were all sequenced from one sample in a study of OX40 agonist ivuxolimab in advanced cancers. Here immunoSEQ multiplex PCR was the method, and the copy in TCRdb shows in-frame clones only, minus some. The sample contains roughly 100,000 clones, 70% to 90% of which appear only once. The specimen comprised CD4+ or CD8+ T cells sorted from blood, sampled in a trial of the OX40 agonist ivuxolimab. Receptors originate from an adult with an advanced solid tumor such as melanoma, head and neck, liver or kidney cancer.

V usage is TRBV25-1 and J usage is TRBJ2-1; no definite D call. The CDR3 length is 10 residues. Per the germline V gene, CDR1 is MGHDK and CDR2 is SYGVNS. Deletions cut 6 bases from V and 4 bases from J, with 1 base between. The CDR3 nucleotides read TGTGCCAGCAGATACAATGAGCAGTTCTTC. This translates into CASRYNEQFF.

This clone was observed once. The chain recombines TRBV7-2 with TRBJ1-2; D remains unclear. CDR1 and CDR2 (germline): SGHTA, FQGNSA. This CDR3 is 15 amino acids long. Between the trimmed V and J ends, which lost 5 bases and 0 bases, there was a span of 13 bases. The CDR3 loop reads CASSDPTETNYGYTF. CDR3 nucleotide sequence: TGTGCCAGCAGCGACCCGACGGAAACTAACTATGGCTACACCTTC.

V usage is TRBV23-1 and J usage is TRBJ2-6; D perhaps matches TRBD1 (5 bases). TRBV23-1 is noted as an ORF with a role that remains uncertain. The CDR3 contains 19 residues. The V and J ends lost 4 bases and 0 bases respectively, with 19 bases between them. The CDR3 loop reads CASSPNAPQATSGANVLTF. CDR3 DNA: TGCGCCAGCAGTCCGAACGCACCACAGGCTACCTCTGGGGCCAACGTCCTGACTTTC.